This TCR beta chain comes out of a study of technical replicates of blood from a handful of donors (dated by TCRdb to about 2017). The library came from the immunoSEQ multiplex PCR assay. In its TCRdb copy, this immuneACCESS table keeps in-frame sequences only and misses some clones. Where compared with another copy, unresolved V genes explain less than half of these, and the others have no known cause. The sample table holds 75,000 to 95,000 clones, of which nearly 97% were seen once. Clones ranked in the top ten supply about 0.26% of the sample. As regards this clone: It lacks a known antigen. No much larger clone is present one base from it, and per-base qualities are unavailable.

The CDR3 starts with the cysteine, ends with the phenylalanine, and has 14 residues. Only the CDR3 DNA is retained, 42 bases long and in frame from the first base. V and J are trimmed by 3 bases and 4 bases, and the gene matches miss 2 bases of the junction. In the germline V gene (reference sequence), CDR1 corresponds to MNHEY and CDR2 to SMNVEV. The sequenced sample was T cells isolated from PBMCs. Recombination linked TRBV27 to TRBJ2-7; TRBD2 matches 11 bases in the middle. The clonotype comes from a human donor in good health. The DNA sequence is as follows: TGTGCCAGCAGTTTTTTAGCGGGAGGGTACGAGCAGTACTTC. It translates to CASSFLAGGYEQYF.